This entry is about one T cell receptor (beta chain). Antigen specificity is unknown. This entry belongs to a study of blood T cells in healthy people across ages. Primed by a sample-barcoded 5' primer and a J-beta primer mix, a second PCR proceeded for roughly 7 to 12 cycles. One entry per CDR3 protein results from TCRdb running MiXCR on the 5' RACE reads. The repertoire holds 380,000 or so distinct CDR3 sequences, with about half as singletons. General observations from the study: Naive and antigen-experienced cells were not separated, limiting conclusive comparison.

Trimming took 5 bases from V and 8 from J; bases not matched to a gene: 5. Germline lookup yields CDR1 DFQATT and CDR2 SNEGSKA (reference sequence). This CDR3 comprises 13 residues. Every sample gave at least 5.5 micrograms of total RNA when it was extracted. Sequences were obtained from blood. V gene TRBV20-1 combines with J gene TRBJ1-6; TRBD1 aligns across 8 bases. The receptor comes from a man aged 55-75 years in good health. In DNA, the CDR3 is TGCAGTGCTCCTACAGGGGGGGATTCACCCCTCCACTTT. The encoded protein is CSAPTGGDSPLHF.